The next 7 T cell receptor beta chains were all read from a single sample in a study of neoadjuvant nivolumab and ipilimumab in lung cancer. The table came from immunoSEQ multiplex PCR; TCRdb's copy has only in-frame clones and leaves some out. The table records over 7,000 clones, more than 75% of them present only once. The material sequenced was adjacent normal lung tissue, taken after neoadjuvant nivolumab, alone or with ipilimumab, at or shortly before surgery. The receptors come from an adult with non-small cell lung cancer.

This clone was seen just once. The rearrangement links TRBV5-1 to TRBJ2-7; 15 bases agree with TRBD2. Germline assignment: CDR1 SGHRS and CDR2 YFSETQ. Unmatched junction bases numbered 8, after V lost 4 bases and J lost 0 bases. The CDR3 extends over 18 amino acids. CDR3 in amino acids: CASSPGTSGGYDSYEQYF. The CDR3 DNA follows: TGCGCCAGCAGCCCTGGGACTAGCGGGGGGTACGACTCCTACGAGCAGTACTTC.

This chain uses TRBV27 with TRBJ2-7; a weak D match, TRBD2 (6 bases). Germline CDR1 reads MNHEY; CDR2 reads SMNVEV (reference sequence). The CDR3 runs 14 residues. Trimming took off 6 bases at V and 2 bases at J, with 14 bases between the two ends. CDR3 DNA: TGTGCCAGCAGCCCACTAGCAGCTCCCTACGAGCAGTACTTC. This gives the protein CASSPLAAPYEQYF.

J is TRBJ2-2 and V is TRBV10-3; D is unresolved. V was pared by 6 bases and J by 0 bases, with 11 bases between. The CDR3 sequence is 15 residues long. In germline, CDR1 is ENHRY, CDR2 SYGVKD. CDR3 in DNA: TGTGCCATCAGCACTATTACATCGAACACCGGGGAGCTGTTTTTT. Its protein product is CAISTITSNTGELFF.

This chain connects TRBV6-6 to TRBJ2-7; no reliable D call. This CDR3 spans 12 amino acids. Germline V gives CDR1 MNHNY, CDR2 SVGAGI (reference sequence). V was pared by 0 bases and J by 6 bases, with 6 bases between. The CDR3 DNA sequence: TGTGCCAGCAGTTACTCTTCGGTCGAGCAGTACTTC. Translating it yields CASSYSSVEQYF.

The chain couples TRBV29-1 to TRBJ2-1, with TRBD2 as a possible D gene (6 bases). CDR3 length: 14 amino acids. Deletions cut 3 bases from V and 0 bases from J, with 9 bases between. Germline V gives CDR1 SQVTM, CDR2 ANQGSEA. The CDR3 is CSVDVGGSYNEQFF. CDR3 nucleotides: TGCAGCGTTGACGTGGGGGGCTCCTACAATGAGCAGTTCTTC.

V and J are TRBV6-1 and TRBJ2-7; no definite D call. CDR1 and CDR2 (germline): MNHNS, SASEGT. The CDR3 length is 13 residues. The V and J ends lost 2 bases and 8 bases respectively, with 13 bases between them. This CDR3 is CASSEITESQQYF. For the CDR3, the DNA is TGTGCCAGCAGTGAAATCACAGAGAGCCAGCAGTACTTC.

The chain joins TRBV5-6 to TRBJ2-7, with D unresolved. The V end was cut by 1 base, the J end by 2 bases, with 10 bases between. This CDR3 comprises 14 residues. Germline V lookup: CDR1 SGHDT, CDR2 YYEEEE. CDR3 sequence reads: CASSLTRNPYEQYF. The DNA for the CDR3 is TGTGCCAGCAGCTTGACCAGAAACCCCTACGAGCAGTACTTC.